Included here is one T cell receptor beta chain sequence, with context. As yet, its antigen is unknown. This sample was included in a study of T cells after yellow fever vaccination. Notes on the study in general: Most primary-vaccination clones recurred post-booster (under 98% CD4, about 90% CD8).

This CDR3 is 14 amino acids long. V gave up 5 bases and J gave up 7 bases, with 15 bases separating them. Germline V gene data show CDR1 as SGHVS and CDR2 as FQNEAQ. TCRdb reprocessed the 5' RACE reads with MiXCR, giving one entry per CDR3 protein. Of 300,000 to 450,000 distinct CDR3 sequences listed, about 6.2% are singletons. The clonotype comes from a man younger than 45 who received the YFV17D yellow fever vaccine. The sample in question was PBMCs, obtained 5 days after the yellow fever booster vaccination. V gene TRBV7-8 combines with J gene TRBJ1-5; perhaps TRBD1 as D (5 bases). The CDR3, as DNA: TGTGCCAGCAGCGCGTTACAGCAGGGCCAGCCCCAGCATTTT. This gives the protein CASSALQQGQPQHF.